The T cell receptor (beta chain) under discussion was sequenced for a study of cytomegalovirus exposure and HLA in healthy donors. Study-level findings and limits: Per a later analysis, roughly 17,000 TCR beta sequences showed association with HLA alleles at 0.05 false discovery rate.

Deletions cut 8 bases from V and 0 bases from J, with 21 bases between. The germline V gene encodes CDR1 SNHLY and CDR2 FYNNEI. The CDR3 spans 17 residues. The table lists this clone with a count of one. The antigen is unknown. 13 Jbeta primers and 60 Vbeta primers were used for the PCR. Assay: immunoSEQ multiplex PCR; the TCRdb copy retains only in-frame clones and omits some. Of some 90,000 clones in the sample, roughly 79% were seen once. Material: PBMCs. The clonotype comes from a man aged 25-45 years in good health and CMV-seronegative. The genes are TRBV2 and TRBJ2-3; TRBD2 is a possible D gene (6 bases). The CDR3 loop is CASGFPISGSSTDTQYF. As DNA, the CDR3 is TGTGCCAGCGGGTTTCCGATTAGCGGTTCTAGCACAGATACGCAGTATTTT. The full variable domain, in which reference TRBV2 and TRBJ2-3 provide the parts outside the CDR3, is EPEVTQTPSHQVTQMGQEVILRCVPISNHLYFYWYRQILGQKVEFLVSFYNNEISEKSEIFDDQFSVERPDGSNFTLKIRSTKLEDSAMYFCASGFPISGSSTDTQYFGPGTRLTVL.